A single sample gave rise to the 31 T cell receptor beta chains below, sequenced in a study of blood T cell repertoires in COVID-19. Assay: immunoSEQ multiplex PCR; the TCRdb copy retains only in-frame clones and omits some. The sample shows about 250,000 clones, around 91% of them seen only once. Material: peripheral blood. The receptors were sampled from a woman in her fifties or sixties with COVID-19, enrolled during active disease.

This sequence joins TRBV4-3 and TRBJ1-4; D remains unclear. Germline-derived CDR1 and CDR2 are LGHNA and YSLEER. Trimming took 3 bases from V and 0 from J, leaving 11 bases between them. The CDR3 is 16 residues long. The CDR3 loop reads CASSHDDTSTNEKLFF. The CDR3 DNA follows: TGCGCCAGCAGCCACGACGACACCTCAACTAATGAAAAACTGTTTTTT.

The V and J genes are TRBV5-4 and TRBJ2-5, with 7 nucleotides matching TRBD1. The CDR3 length is 13 residues. Germline V lookup: CDR1 SGHNT, CDR2 YYREEE (reference sequence). Trimming took 5 bases from V and 4 from J; bases not matched to a gene: 5. Here the CDR3 reads CASRETGRETQYF. The DNA of the CDR3 is TGTGCCAGCAGAGAGACAGGGCGAGAGACCCAGTACTTC.

This chain links TRBV23-1 with TRBJ1-2, with D possibly being TRBD1 (5 bases). TRBV23-1 is marked as an open reading frame, function uncertain. Trimming removed 8 bases at V and 8 bases at J, with 12 bases between. The CDR3 is 11 residues long. CDR3: CASDGGEGYTF. The CDR3 DNA reads TGCGCCAGCGATGGGGGGGAAGGCTACACCTTC.

This chain joins TRBV19 and TRBJ1-5; tentative D call: TRBD1 (6 bases). V gave up 2 bases and J gave up 5 bases, with 10 bases separating them. Per the germline V gene, CDR1 is LNHDA and CDR2 is SQIVND (reference sequence). This CDR3 region has 14 residues. DNA of the CDR3: TGTGCCAGTAGTATAAGGGGGGGGTATCAGCCCCAGCATTTT. Protein product: CASSIRGGYQPQHF.

V usage is TRBV5-1 and J usage is TRBJ1-6; 7 bases map to TRBD1. With V trimmed by 5 bases and J by 7 bases, 12 bases remained unmatched. Germline V gene sequence: CDR1 SGHRS, CDR2 YFSETQ. CDR3 size: 16 residues. The CDR3 region is CASSPTPTGVNSPLHF. For the CDR3, the DNA is TGCGCCAGCAGTCCTACCCCTACAGGGGTCAATTCACCCCTCCACTTT.

V and J are TRBV10-3 and TRBJ2-3; D possibly corresponds to TRBD2 (7 bases). CDR3 length: 14 residues. The germline gives CDR1 ENHRY, CDR2 SYGVKD. V was pared by 9 bases and J by 5 bases, with 18 bases between. The CDR3 reads CAIQGGGQKDTQYF. The CDR3 DNA reads TGTGCCATACAAGGCGGGGGCCAGAAAGATACGCAGTATTTT.

The chain recombines TRBV29-1 with TRBJ2-5; D is ambiguous. Looked up from germline, CDR1 is SQVTM and CDR2 is ANQGSEA. Trimming pared 6 bases from V and 2 bases from J, leaving 4 bases between. The CDR3 sequence is 10 residues long. CDR3 nucleotides: TGCAGCGTGGCTCAAGAGACCCAGTACTTC. Translating gives CSVAQETQYF. The whole variable domain, remainder taken from reference TRBV29-1 and TRBJ2-5, is SAVISQKPSRDICQRGTSLTIQCQVDSQVTMMFWYRQQPGQSLTLIATANQGSEATYESGFVIDKFPISRPNLTFSTLTVSNMSPEDSSIYLCSVAQETQYFGPGTRLLVL.

The chain employs TRBV6-6 and TRBJ2-5; 8 nucleotides match TRBD2. The CDR3 loop spans 16 amino acids. The germline V gene encodes CDR1 MNHNY and CDR2 SVGAGI (reference sequence). Trimming took 0 bases from V and 2 from J; bases not matched to a gene: 5. The CDR3, as DNA: TGTGCCAGCAGTTACTCGGGCGGGGGGAGGCAAGAGACCCAGTACTTC. This gives the protein CASSYSGGGRQETQYF.

The chain recombines TRBV6-1 with TRBJ2-5; 7 nucleotides align to TRBD1. J gave up 8 bases and V 4 bases, and 19 bases lay outside the gene matches. Germline V CDR1 and CDR2: MNHNS, SASEGT. The CDR3 contains 17 residues. CDR3 loop: CASSGFPRTGTKPTQYF. The CDR3 coding sequence is TGTGCCAGCAGTGGGTTCCCACGGACAGGTACCAAGCCAACCCAGTACTTC.

Regarding this clone: A read error may produce the germline difference seen at one junction end. This chain joins TRBV6-2 or TRBV6-3 and TRBJ2-7; TRBD1 agrees at 7 bases. The CDR3 loop spans 11 amino acids. Germline V gene lookup returns CDR1 MNHEY and CDR2 SVGEGT. The CDR3 loop reads CASSQGVSPWF. The CDR3 bases are TGTGCCAGCAGCCAGGGGGTTTCGCCCTGGTTC.

V usage is TRBV7-2 and J usage is TRBJ2-1, with 10 positions matching TRBD2. The CDR3 sequence is 15 residues long. From germline, CDR1 is SGHTA and CDR2 FQGNSA. V dropped 5 bases and J dropped 8; count of bases not matched to a gene: 9. In DNA, the CDR3 is TGTGCCAGCAGCGGTAGCGGGGGGAGAAACTATGAGCAGTTCTTC. It codes for CASSGSGGRNYEQFF.

The chain uses TRBV3-1 (or the pseudogene TRBV3-2) and TRBJ2-7, with D tentatively TRBD1 (6 bases). The V end was cut by 8 bases, the J end by 7 bases, with 21 bases between. This CDR3 has 14 amino acids. Germline CDR1 LGHDT, CDR2 YNNKEL (reference sequence). DNA of the CDR3: TGTGCCAGCCAGGGGTCCCCCCTCCGCCTTGAGCAGTACTTC. This codes for CASQGSPLRLEQYF.

This clone was observed once. The chain recombines TRBV6-2 or TRBV6-3 with TRBJ2-3; D may be TRBD2 (5 bases). Germline assignment: CDR1 MNHEY and CDR2 SVGEGT. This CDR3 spans 15 amino acids. V dropped 4 bases and J dropped 2 bases, with 13 bases sitting between them. The CDR3 sequence: CASSSTSTPTDTQYF. The CDR3 nucleotides are TGTGCCAGCAGTTCAACTAGTACTCCCACAGATACGCAGTATTTT.

V gene TRBV3-1 (or the pseudogene TRBV3-2) combines with J gene TRBJ2-1, with 9 bases lining up with TRBD2. J was trimmed by 0 bases and V by 4 bases; bases with no gene match: 10. CDR3 length: 18 amino acids. CDR1 is LGHDT and CDR2 is YNNKEL in the germline V gene (reference sequence). CDR3 loop: CASSPLTYSGSSYNEQFF. CDR3 sequence (DNA): TGTGCCAGCAGCCCTCTTACCTATAGCGGGAGCTCCTACAATGAGCAGTTCTTC.

The rearrangement joins TRBV19 to TRBJ1-5; D is unresolved. The CDR3 runs to 12 residues. V was pared by 6 bases and J by 5 bases, with 8 bases between. Germline V gives CDR1 LNHDA, CDR2 SQIVND (reference sequence). The CDR3 sequence is CASRLPDQPQHF. The DNA of the CDR3 is TGTGCCAGTAGGCTCCCAGATCAGCCCCAGCATTTT.

Details on this clone: This same CDR3 is encoded by further DNA sequences in the sample. V gene TRBV5-1 combines with J gene TRBJ1-1; D might be TRBD1 (5 bases). V lost 1 base to trimming and J lost 5 bases, with 12 bases between them. Germline loops: CDR1 SGHRS, CDR2 YFSETQ. This CDR3 is built from 14 residues. The CDR3 DNA reads as TGCGCCAGCAGCTTGTATCGGGGGGGAACTGAAGCTTTCTTT. Translating it yields CASSLYRGGTEAFF.

The chain carries TRBV4-2 and TRBJ1-1; 10 bases line up with TRBD1. This CDR3 is built from 14 residues. Trimming took 3 bases from V and 9 from J; bases not matched to a gene: 7. The germline V gene has CDR1 LGHNA and CDR2 YNFKEQ. CDR3 loop: CASSQTGTGVQAFF. CDR3 coding DNA: TGTGCCAGCAGCCAGACCGGGACAGGGGTTCAAGCTTTCTTT.

This rearrangement joins TRBV19 to TRBJ1-1, with D unclear. Germline CDR1 reads LNHDA; CDR2 reads SQIVND (reference sequence). The CDR3 totals 12 residues. V lost 5 bases, J lost 2 bases, and 6 bases lay in between. DNA for the CDR3: TGTGCCAGTAGTCTACTCAACACTGAAGCTTTCTTT. As protein: CASSLLNTEAFF.

Here the CDR3 DNA reads TGTGCCAGCAGCTCACAAGGGACAGAGGGTTCCATCCTCCACTTT. Translation: CASSSQGTEGSILHF. The chain joins TRBV7-2 to TRBJ1-6; 7 bases agree with TRBD1. V lost 4 bases and J lost 15; bases outside the gene matches: 15. Germline V CDR1 and CDR2: SGHTA, FQGNSA. This CDR3 contains 15 residues.

The rearrangement joins TRBV14 to TRBJ1-2; no reliable D call. Between the trimmed V and J ends, which lost 1 base and 5 bases, there was a span of 23 bases. CDR3 length: 18 residues. Germline CDR1 SGHDN, CDR2 FVKESK. The CDR3 bases are TGTGCCAGCAGCCAAGGTTCCCGGGCCTTTAAGGGAGTATATGGCTACACCTTC. This codes for CASSQGSRAFKGVYGYTF. Full variable domain (missing parts from reference TRBV14 and TRBJ1-2): EAGVTQFPSHSVIEKGQTVTLRCDPISGHDNLYWYRRVMGKEIKFLLHFVKESKQDESGMPNNRFLAERTGGTYSTLKVQPAELEDSGVYFCASSQGSRAFKGVYGYTFGSGTRLTVV.

In DNA form, the CDR3 reads TGTGCCAGCATCCCGCCAGGGTACACTGAAGCTTTCTTT. Residues: CASIPPGYTEAFF. The V and J genes are TRBV6-5 and TRBJ1-1, with D tentatively TRBD1 (5 bases). The CDR3 is 13 amino acids. Germline-derived CDR1 and CDR2 are MNHEY and SVGAGI. The germline V and J ends were trimmed by 7 bases and 3 bases, with 12 bases remaining between them.

The rearrangement joins TRBV7-3 to TRBJ1-2; TRBD1 is a possible D gene (5 bases). Looked up from germline, CDR1 is SGHTA and CDR2 is FQGTGA. The CDR3 sequence is 13 residues long. Trimming took 5 bases from V and 7 from J, leaving 14 bases between them. The CDR3: CASSGTGDSGYTF. The CDR3 bases are TGTGCCAGCAGCGGTACAGGAGACTCTGGCTACACCTTC.

V is TRBV27 and J is TRBJ1-6, with D possibly being TRBD1 (5 bases). The V end was cut by 6 bases, the J end by 5 bases, with 17 bases between. This CDR3 is built from 16 residues. Germline values: CDR1 MNHEY, CDR2 SMNVEV (reference sequence). The CDR3: CASRRRGLSDNSPLHF. The CDR3 DNA is TGTGCCAGCAGACGTCGGGGACTATCTGATAATTCACCCCTCCACTTT.

V and J are TRBV30 and TRBJ2-1, with D hard to call. Germline V gives CDR1 GTSNPN, CDR2 SVGIG (reference sequence). V shed 3 bases and J shed 6 bases, with 6 bases lying between them. The CDR3 length is 11 residues. The CDR3 sequence is CAWSYVNEQFF. In nucleotides, the CDR3 is TGTGCCTGGAGCTATGTCAATGAGCAGTTCTTC.

The chain couples TRBV7-2 to TRBJ1-2; 7 nucleotides line up with TRBD1. Trimming removed 1 base from V and 7 bases from J; junction bases left unmatched: 9. From germline, CDR1 is SGHTA and CDR2 FQGNSA. The CDR3 consists of 15 residues. In DNA, the CDR3 is TGTGCCAGCAGCTTAGATAGTGACAGGGACGGTGGCTACACCTTC. Translating gives CASSLDSDRDGGYTF.

This rearrangement joins TRBV10-3 to TRBJ2-7, with D possibly TRBD2 on 6 matching bases. The CDR3 has 12 residues. V dropped 3 bases and J dropped 4 bases, with 7 bases sitting between them. Germline loops: CDR1 ENHRY, CDR2 SYGVKD. The CDR3 nucleotides read TGTGCCATCAGTGACGGGAGATACGAGCAGTACTTC. It specifies CAISDGRYEQYF.

This clone showed up just a few times. The chain employs TRBV7-8 and TRBJ1-1; possibly TRBD1 for D (6 bases). Trimming took off 4 bases at V and 0 bases at J, with 9 bases between the two ends. Germline values: CDR1 SGHVS, CDR2 FQNEAQ. This CDR3 has 14 amino acids. The CDR3 bases are TGTGCCAGCAGCTCTACAGGGTTGAACACTGAAGCTTTCTTT. Amino acids: CASSSTGLNTEAFF.

J is TRBJ1-4 and V is TRBV5-4; D gene uncertain. Germline V gives CDR1 SGHNT, CDR2 YYREEE (reference sequence). The CDR3 totals 15 residues. Trimming removed 0 bases at V and 0 bases at J, with 6 bases between. The CDR3 nucleotides read TGTGCCAGCAGCTTGGGCGGCTCAACTAATGAAAAACTGTTTTTT. Its protein product is CASSLGGSTNEKLFF.

The J gene is TRBJ1-1, the V gene TRBV11-1; D ambiguous. CDR3 size: 12 residues. With 6 bases removed from V and 4 bases from J, the gap between germline ends came to 9 bases. From germline, CDR1 is SGHAT and CDR2 FQDESV (reference sequence). The CDR3 loop reads CASRISTTEAFF. CDR3 bases: TGTGCCAGCAGAATCAGTACCACTGAAGCTTTCTTT.

The chain is built from TRBV7-2 and TRBJ2-1; D uncertain. Germline V gives CDR1 SGHTA, CDR2 FQGNSA. V gave up 5 bases and J gave up 12 bases, with 14 bases separating them. The CDR3 extends over 12 amino acids. CDR3 in DNA: TGTGCCAGCAGCCCCGCAGGTCTTGGGCAGTTCTTC. Amino acid sequence: CASSPAGLGQFF. Based on the CDR3 plus reference TRBV7-2 and TRBJ2-1, the full variable domain is GAGVSQSPSNKVTEKGKDVELRCDPISGHTALYWYRQSLGQGLEFLIYFQGNSAPDKSGLPSDRFSAERTGGSVSTLTIQRTQQEDSAVYLCASSPAGLGQFFGPGTRLTVL.

The sample holds one count of this clone. This sequence joins TRBV5-1 and TRBJ1-2; 8 nucleotides align to TRBD1. This CDR3 has 17 residues. CDR1 SGHRS and CDR2 YFSETQ come from the germline V gene. After removal of 5 bases from V and 3 bases from J, the junction contained 15 bases not matched to a gene. The CDR3 region has the DNA TGCGCCAGCAGAGGACGTCCGACCAAGGACAGGGACTATGGCTACACCTTC. Its translation: CASRGRPTKDRDYGYTF.